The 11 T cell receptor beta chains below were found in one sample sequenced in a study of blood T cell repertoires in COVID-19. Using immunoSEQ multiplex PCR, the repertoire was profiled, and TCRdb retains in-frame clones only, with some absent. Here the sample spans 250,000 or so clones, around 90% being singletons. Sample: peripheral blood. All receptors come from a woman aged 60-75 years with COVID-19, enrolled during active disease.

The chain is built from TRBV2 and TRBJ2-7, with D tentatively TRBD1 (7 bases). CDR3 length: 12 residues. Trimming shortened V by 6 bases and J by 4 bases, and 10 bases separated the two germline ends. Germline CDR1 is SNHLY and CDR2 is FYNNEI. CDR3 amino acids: CASRQGRYEQYF. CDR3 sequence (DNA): TGTGCCAGCAGACAGGGGAGGTACGAGCAGTACTTC.

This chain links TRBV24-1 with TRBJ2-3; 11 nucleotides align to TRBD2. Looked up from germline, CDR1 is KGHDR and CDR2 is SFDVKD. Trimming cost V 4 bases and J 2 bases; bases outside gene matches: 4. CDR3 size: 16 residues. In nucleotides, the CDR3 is TGTGCCACCAGTGAGGGGACTAGCGGCCTCACAGATACGCAGTATTTT. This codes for CATSEGTSGLTDTQYF.

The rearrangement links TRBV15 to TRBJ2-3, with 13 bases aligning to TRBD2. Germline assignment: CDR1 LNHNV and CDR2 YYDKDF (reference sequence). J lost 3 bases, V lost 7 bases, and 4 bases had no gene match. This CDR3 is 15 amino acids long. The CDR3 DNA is TGTGCCACCAAAGAGACTAGCGGGGGGACAGATACGCAGTATTTT. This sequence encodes CATKETSGGTDTQYF.

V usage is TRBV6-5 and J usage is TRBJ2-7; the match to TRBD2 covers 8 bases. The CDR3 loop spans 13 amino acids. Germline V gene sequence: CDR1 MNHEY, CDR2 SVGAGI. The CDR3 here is CATRLAGGYEQYF. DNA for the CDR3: TGTGCTACGCGGCTAGCGGGTGGCTACGAGCAGTACTTC.

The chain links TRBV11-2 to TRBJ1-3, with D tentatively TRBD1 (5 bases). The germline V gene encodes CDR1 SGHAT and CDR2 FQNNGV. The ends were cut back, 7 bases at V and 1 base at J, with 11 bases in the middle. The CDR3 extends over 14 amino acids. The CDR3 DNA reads TGTGCCAGCACCCATAGGGGATCTGGAAACACCATATATTTT. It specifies CASTHRGSGNTIYF.

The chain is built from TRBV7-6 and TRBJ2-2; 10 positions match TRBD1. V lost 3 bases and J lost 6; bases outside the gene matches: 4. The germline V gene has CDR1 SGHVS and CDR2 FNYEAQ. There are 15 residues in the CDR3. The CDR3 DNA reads TGTGCCAGCAGCTTCGGACAGGGGGGGGCCGGGGAGCTGTTTTTT. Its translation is CASSFGQGGAGELFF. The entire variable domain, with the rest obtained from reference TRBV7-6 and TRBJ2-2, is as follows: GAGVSQSPRYKVTKRGQDVALRCDPISGHVSLYWYRQALGQGPEFLTYFNYEAQQDKSGLPNDRFSAERPEGSISTLTIQRTEQRDSAMYRCASSFGQGGAGELFFGEGSRLTVL.

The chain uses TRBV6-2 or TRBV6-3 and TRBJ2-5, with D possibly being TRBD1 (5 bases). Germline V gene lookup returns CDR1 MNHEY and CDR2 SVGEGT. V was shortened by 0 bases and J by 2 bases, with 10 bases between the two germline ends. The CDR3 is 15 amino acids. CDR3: CASSYSGQNQETQYF. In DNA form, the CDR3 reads TGTGCCAGCAGTTACTCCGGACAAAATCAAGAGACCCAGTACTTC.

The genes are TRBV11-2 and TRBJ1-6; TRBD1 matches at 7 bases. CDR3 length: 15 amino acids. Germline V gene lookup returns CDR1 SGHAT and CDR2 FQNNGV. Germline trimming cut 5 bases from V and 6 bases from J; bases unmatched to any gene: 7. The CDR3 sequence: CASSGGGQFNSPLHF. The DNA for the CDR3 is TGTGCCAGCAGCGGTGGGGGACAGTTTAATTCACCCCTCCACTTT. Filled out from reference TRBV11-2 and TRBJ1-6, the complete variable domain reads EAGVAQSPRYKIIEKRQSVAFWCNPISGHATLYWYQQILGQGPKLLIQFQNNGVVDDSQLPKDRFSAERLKGVDSTLKIQPAKLEDSAVYLCASSGGGQFNSPLHFGNGTRLTVT.

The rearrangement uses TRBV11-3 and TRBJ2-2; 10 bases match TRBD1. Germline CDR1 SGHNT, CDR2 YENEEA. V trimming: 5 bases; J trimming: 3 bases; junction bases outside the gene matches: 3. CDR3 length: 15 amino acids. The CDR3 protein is CASSQGQGDTGELFF. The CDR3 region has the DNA TGTGCCAGCAGCCAAGGACAGGGGGACACCGGGGAGCTGTTTTTT. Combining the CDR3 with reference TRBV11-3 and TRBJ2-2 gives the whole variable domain EAGVVQSPRYKIIEKKQPVAFWCNPISGHNTLYWYLQNLGQGPELLIRYENEEAVDDSQLPKDRFSAERLKGVDSTLKIQPAELGDSAVYLCASSQGQGDTGELFFGEGSRLTVL.

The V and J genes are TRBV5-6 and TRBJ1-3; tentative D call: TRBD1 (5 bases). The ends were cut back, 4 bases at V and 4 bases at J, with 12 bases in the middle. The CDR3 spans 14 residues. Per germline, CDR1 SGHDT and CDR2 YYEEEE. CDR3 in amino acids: CASSGWGLGNTIYF. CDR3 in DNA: TGTGCCAGCAGCGGGTGGGGACTAGGAAACACCATATATTTT.

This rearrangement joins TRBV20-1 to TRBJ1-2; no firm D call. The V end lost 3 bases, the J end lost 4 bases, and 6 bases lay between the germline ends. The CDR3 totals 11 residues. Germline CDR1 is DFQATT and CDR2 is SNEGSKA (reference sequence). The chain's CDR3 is CSASPIYGYTF. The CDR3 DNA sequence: TGCAGTGCTAGCCCCATCTATGGCTACACCTTC.